Described below is a single T cell receptor beta chain sequence and its context. Germline loops: CDR1 SQVTM, CDR2 ANQGSEA. Trimming left V 6 bases short and J 4 bases short, with 16 bases between. The CDR3 spans 13 residues. Sequenced by immunoSEQ multiplex PCR; TCRdb stores in-frame clones only, minus some. In the table there are 200,000 or so clones, about 90% of which are singletons. The data derive from a study of control samples from healthy donors and cancer patients. The chain links TRBV29-1 to TRBJ2-7; D is tentatively TRBD1 or TRBD2 (6 bases each). The origin of this receptor is a man aged 25-45 years in good health. Sequencing was performed on blood. CDR3 in amino acids: CSVVLGGGYEQYF. The CDR3 region has the DNA TGCAGCGTGGTGTTGGGGGGCGGGTACGAGCAGTACTTC.